The T cell receptor beta chain described here comes from a study of shared clonotypes between healthy human individuals. Points from the study as a whole: Non-shared clonotypes had lower generation probabilities than clonotypes shared by all four sorted-subset donors. For naive CD4 cells, 4% to 5% of clonotypes were shared across a few donors.

As regards this clone: What it recognizes is unknown.

Deep-level running was used for the assay. Each subset's genomic DNA was split evenly across several immunoSEQ plates. The table came from immunoSEQ multiplex PCR; TCRdb's copy has only in-frame clones and leaves some out. The table includes about a million clones, approximately 77% detected once. The CDR3 extends over 13 amino acids. Germline CDR1 is MNHEY and CDR2 is SMNVEV (reference sequence). V gave up 5 bases and J gave up 7 bases, with 11 bases separating them. The receptor comes from a man younger than 30 in good health. Some clones in this sample may be carry-over from other donors' samples. The sequencing input was memory CD4+ T cells from PBMCs. Documented subset: CD45RA-negative fraction. V is TRBV27 and J is TRBJ1-4; D perhaps matches TRBD1 (5 bases). CDR3 nucleotides: TGTGCCAGCAGTCCAGGGAGGGTTGAAAAACTGTTTTTT. This sequence encodes CASSPGRVEKLFF.